This T cell receptor (beta chain) comes out of a study of cytomegalovirus exposure and HLA in healthy donors. As regards this clone: Its antigen is as yet unknown.

This CDR3 spans 16 amino acids. V was clipped by 4 bases and J by 5 bases; unmatched bases: 13. The germline CDR1 and CDR2 sequences are SGHTA and FQGNSA. Study observations and caveats: For cytomegalovirus status, the classifier reportedly gave diagnoses with high specificity and sensitivity. TCR beta V segments were, for the most part, productive about 87% or about 30% of the time in an earlier analysis.

13 Jbeta primers and 60 Vbeta primers were used for the PCR. Sequenced by immunoSEQ multiplex PCR; TCRdb stores in-frame clones only, minus some. This sample has around 91,000 clones; around 78% occur once, and the top ten carry 4.6%. The TCR originated in a woman aged 40 to 50 in good health and CMV-seropositive. The chain combines TRBV7-2 with TRBJ2-7; 8 nucleotides agree with TRBD2. The sequencing input was PBMCs. In DNA form, the CDR3 reads TGTGCCAGCAGCTATTACTCCGGGACTAGAATCAACGAGCAGTACTTC. It specifies CASSYYSGTRINEQYF.